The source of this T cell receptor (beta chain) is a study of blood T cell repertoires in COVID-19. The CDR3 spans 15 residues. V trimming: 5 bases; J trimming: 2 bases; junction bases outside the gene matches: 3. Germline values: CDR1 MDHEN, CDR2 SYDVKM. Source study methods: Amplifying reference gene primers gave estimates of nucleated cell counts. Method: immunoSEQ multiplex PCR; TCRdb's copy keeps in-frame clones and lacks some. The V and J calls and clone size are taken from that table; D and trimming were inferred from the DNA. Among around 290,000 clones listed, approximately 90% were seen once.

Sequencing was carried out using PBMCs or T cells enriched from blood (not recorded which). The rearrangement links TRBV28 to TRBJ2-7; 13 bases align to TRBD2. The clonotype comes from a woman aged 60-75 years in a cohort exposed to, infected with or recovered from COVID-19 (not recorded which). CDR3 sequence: CASSGTSGNPYEQYF. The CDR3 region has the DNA TGTGCCAGCAGTGGGACTAGCGGGAATCCCTACGAGCAGTACTTC.